Below are 26 T cell receptor beta chains sequenced from a single sample in a study of T-cell reconstitution after alpha-beta-depleted transplantation in children. This sample's TCRbeta library carried unique molecular identifier barcodes. One entry per CDR3 protein, called by TCRdb with MiXCR from the PCR reads. This sample carries approximately 590,000 distinct CDR3 sequences, about 10% of them seen once, and the ten largest clones take about 4.3%. The sample here was PBMCs from the stem cell graft donor, taken from the stem cell graft. The origin of the receptors is a human donor who donated a stem cell graft to a child with acute myeloid leukemia.

This rearrangement joins TRBV15 to TRBJ1-3; D might be TRBD1 (5 bases). Trimming left V 0 bases short and J 8 bases short, with 23 bases between. Germline CDR1 LNHNV, CDR2 YYDKDF (reference sequence). The CDR3 sequence is 18 residues long. The CDR3 DNA reads TGTGCCACCAGCAGAGATTCTCCATCTCAAGGGGCAGTTGACACCATATATTTT. Translating gives CATSRDSPSQGAVDTIYF.

The rearrangement uses TRBV21-1 and TRBJ1-3; TRBD1 reflects the table's D call only, with no check against the DNA. TRBV21-1 represents a pseudogene. The CDR3 totals 15 residues. The chain's CDR3 is CASSKEQDSGNTIYF. In DNA form, the CDR3 reads TGTGCCAGCAGCAAAGAACAGGACAGTGGAAACACCATATATTTT.

The chain is built from TRBV9 and TRBJ2-3; D is perhaps TRBD1 (5 bases). Trimming took off 0 bases at V and 9 bases at J, with 20 bases between the two ends. Looked up from germline, CDR1 is SGDLS and CDR2 is YYNGEE. The CDR3 is 16 residues long. The CDR3 region is CASSVGDSDPQRTQYF. CDR3 sequence (DNA): TGTGCCAGCAGCGTAGGAGACAGCGACCCACAGAGAACGCAGTATTTT.

This clonotype was observed a handful of times. V usage is TRBV15 and J usage is TRBJ2-6; 8 nucleotides line up with TRBD1. CDR1 and CDR2 from the germline V gene are LNHNV and YYDKDF (reference sequence). The V and J ends lost 0 bases and 0 bases, in that order; junction bases with no gene match: 7. CDR3 length equals 19 residues. CDR3 amino acids: CATSRDLWQGASGANVLTF. The CDR3 nucleotides read TGTGCCACCAGCAGAGATCTTTGGCAGGGGGCCTCTGGGGCCAACGTCCTGACTTTC.

This clonotype has ten or more counts. The rearrangement links TRBV6-5 to TRBJ2-1; D is uncertain. V lost 8 bases, J lost 6 bases, and 11 bases lay in between. The CDR3 is 12 amino acids. The germline V gene encodes CDR1 MNHEY and CDR2 SVGAGI. CDR3 coding DNA: TGTGCCAGCTCCCGGAAGGGCAATGAGCAGTTCTTC. Translating gives CASSRKGNEQFF.

This clonotype was seen repeatedly, ten times or more. CDR3 DNA sequence: TGTGCCAGCACCCACGGCGTGACCCAGTACTTC. Amino acids: CASTHGVTQYF. This chain joins TRBV12-3 or TRBV12-4 and TRBJ2-5; D remains unclear. The CDR3 has 11 residues. The V and J ends lost 7 bases and 7 bases respectively, with 10 bases between them.

The genes are TRBV6-2 or TRBV6-3 and TRBJ2-2, with 11 bases aligning to TRBD2. Germline CDR1 MNHEY, CDR2 SVGEGT. The CDR3 loop spans 17 amino acids. Losses at the gene ends were 2 bases for V and 0 bases for J; bases not matched to a gene: 2. The CDR3 protein is CASSYGTSGPNTGELFF. CDR3 coding DNA: TGTGCCAGCAGTTACGGGACTAGCGGCCCGAACACCGGGGAGCTGTTTTTT.

This clonotype was found many times. V and J are TRBV7-6 and TRBJ2-7; TRBD2 agrees at 7 bases. The CDR3 contains 16 residues. Germline-derived CDR1 and CDR2 are SGHVS and FNYEAQ. With 1 base clipped from V and 6 bases from J, the junction kept 12 bases outside the gene matches. This CDR3 is CASSLVRTRGFGEQYF. DNA for the CDR3: TGTGCCAGCAGCTTAGTGAGGACTAGAGGGTTTGGCGAGCAGTACTTC.

V gene TRBV11-3 combines with J gene TRBJ2-2; D not certain. The CDR3 runs 10 residues. Trimming cost V 3 bases and J 16 bases, with 9 bases left between them. The V gene's germline CDR1 is SGHNT and CDR2 YENEEA. The CDR3 sequence is CASSLKSAFF. As DNA, the CDR3 is TGTGCCAGCAGCTTGAAGTCGGCGTTTTTT.

This clonotype was counted between two and nine times. The gene calls are TRBV25-1 and TRBJ2-5, with D possibly TRBD1 on 5 matching bases. Germline V gene sequence: CDR1 MGHDK, CDR2 SYGVNS. This CDR3 spans 13 amino acids. Trimming took 6 bases from V and 2 from J, leaving 10 bases between them. The DNA of the CDR3 is TGTGCCAGCAGAGGGGCAGCACAAGAGACCCAGTACTTC. It specifies CASRGAAQETQYF.

This rearrangement joins TRBV9 to TRBJ1-1, with D perhaps TRBD1 (5 bases). The CDR3 contains 15 residues. Per the germline V gene, CDR1 is SGDLS and CDR2 is YYNGEE. Trimming took off 2 bases at V and 5 bases at J, with 16 bases between the two ends. The CDR3, as DNA: TGTGCCAGCAGCGTCCTCCTTCAGGGAACAACTGAAGCTTTCTTT. Translating it yields CASSVLLQGTTEAFF.

V and J are TRBV5-1 and TRBJ2-3; TRBD2 matches 7 bases. Germline V lookup: CDR1 SGHRS, CDR2 YFSETQ. The CDR3 loop spans 14 amino acids. With V trimmed by 4 bases and J by 2 bases, 4 bases remained unmatched. CDR3 coding DNA: TGCGCCAGCAGCGCGGGAGTTTACACAGATACGCAGTATTTT. Translation gives CASSAGVYTDTQYF.

This chain links TRBV5-1 with TRBJ2-6; maybe TRBD1 (6 bases). The CDR3 is 17 amino acids. Germline values: CDR1 SGHRS, CDR2 YFSETQ. Trimming shortened V by 3 bases and J by 0 bases, and 13 bases separated the two germline ends. The CDR3 region is CASSSQGSSSGANVLTF. CDR3 DNA sequence: TGCGCCAGCAGCTCACAGGGTTCTAGCTCTGGGGCCAACGTCCTGACTTTC.

The CDR3 nucleotides read TGCGCCAGCAGCTTGGAGGGCGGTTGGACCAAAAACATTCAGTACTTC. Protein sequence: CASSLEGGWTKNIQYF. The chain couples TRBV5-1 to TRBJ2-4; no definite D call. Trimming shortened V by 0 bases and J by 2 bases, and 12 bases separated the two germline ends. The CDR3 has 16 amino acids. Germline V gene data show CDR1 as SGHRS and CDR2 as YFSETQ. The whole variable domain, remainder taken from reference TRBV5-1 and TRBJ2-4, is KAGVTQTPRYLIKTRGQQVTLSCSPISGHRSVSWYQQTPGQGLQFLFEYFSETQRNKGNFPGRFSGRQFSNSRSEMNVSTLELGDSALYLCASSLEGGWTKNIQYFGAGTRLSVL.

The CDR3 spells CASSLGGASPRERTDTQYF. CDR3 nucleotide sequence: TGCGCCAGCAGCCTGGGAGGGGCTAGCCCCCGGGAGCGCACAGATACGCAGTATTTT. The rearrangement joins TRBV5-1 to TRBJ2-3; 7 nucleotides line up with TRBD2. V trimming: 4 bases; J trimming: 1 base; junction bases outside the gene matches: 18. CDR3 size: 19 residues. CDR1 is SGHRS and CDR2 is YFSETQ in the germline V gene.

This clonotype was found many times. The chain employs TRBV5-1 and TRBJ2-1; D assignment may be TRBD1 or TRBD2 (5 bases each). The CDR3 is made up of 13 amino acids. Germline CDR1 is SGHRS and CDR2 is YFSETQ. The V gene lost 4 bases and the J gene lost 6 bases, with 11 bases spanning the gap. CDR3 amino acids: CASSTGPSNEQFF. The CDR3 DNA reads TGCGCCAGCAGCACGGGACCGAGCAATGAGCAGTTCTTC.

This clonotype was observed a few times. The chain links TRBV7-3 to TRBJ1-4, with TRBD1 as a possible D gene (5 bases). The ends were cut back, 1 base at V and 0 bases at J, with 9 bases in the middle. CDR3 length equals 16 residues. CDR1 and CDR2 from the germline V gene are SGHTA and FQGTGA. CDR3 sequence reads: CASSLNRPATNEKLFF. As DNA, the CDR3 is TGTGCCAGCAGCTTAAACAGGCCGGCAACTAATGAAAAACTGTTTTTT.

V and J are TRBV18 and TRBJ1-5, with D uncertain. The germline CDR1 and CDR2 sequences are KGHSH and LQKENI. This CDR3 has 14 amino acids. Trimming removed 0 bases at V and 9 bases at J, with 12 bases between. CDR3 sequence reads: CASSPPRGGGPQHF. CDR3 nucleotide sequence: TGTGCCAGCTCACCACCCCGGGGAGGAGGGCCCCAGCATTTT.

The chain carries TRBV20-1 and TRBJ1-2; 9 bases agree with TRBD1. The ends lost 6 bases at V and 2 bases at J; junction bases unmatched: 13. Germline V CDR1 and CDR2: DFQATT, SNEGSKA (reference sequence). CDR3 length: 16 residues. This CDR3 is CSAGQGMASLNYGYTF. The CDR3 DNA reads TGCAGTGCAGGACAGGGGATGGCCTCGCTCAACTATGGCTACACCTTC.

This clonotype was observed many times. The rearrangement uses TRBV13 and TRBJ2-1; TRBD2 aligns across 7 bases. Germline V gene sequence: CDR1 PRHDT, CDR2 FYEKMQ (reference sequence). This CDR3 contains 12 residues. The V segment lost 5 bases and the J segment 13 bases; nucleotides outside the gene matches: 8. CDR3 loop: CASSGDYMGQFF. In DNA form, the CDR3 reads TGTGCCAGCAGCGGGGACTACATGGGACAGTTCTTC.

V usage is TRBV7-2 and J usage is TRBJ2-7; 13 bases line up with TRBD2. CDR1 and CDR2 from the germline V gene are SGHTA and FQGNSA. The CDR3 length is 17 residues. J lost 0 bases, V lost 5 bases, and 7 bases had no gene match. The CDR3 DNA sequence: TGTGCCAGCAGCATAGGGACTAGCGGGGAAAGCTCCTACGAGCAGTACTTC. The encoded protein is CASSIGTSGESSYEQYF.

In its sample, this clonotype was seen many times. This sequence joins TRBV4-2 and TRBJ2-3; 11 nucleotides match TRBD2. Trimming took 5 bases from V and 0 from J; bases not matched to a gene: 4. CDR1 is LGHNA and CDR2 is YNFKEQ in the germline V gene. The CDR3 has 16 residues. CDR3: CASSVRLAGSTDTQYF. The CDR3 DNA sequence: TGTGCCAGCAGCGTTAGACTAGCGGGGAGCACAGATACGCAGTATTTT.

The chain uses TRBV24-1 and TRBJ2-7; D is unresolved. The CDR3 is 10 residues long. Looked up from germline, CDR1 is KGHDR and CDR2 is SFDVKD. Deletions cut 4 bases from V and 6 bases from J, with 3 bases between. The CDR3 protein is CATSESEQYF. The CDR3 DNA is TGTGCCACCAGTGAATCCGAGCAGTACTTC.

The CDR3 region is CATSDRGSSYEQYF. The CDR3 coding sequence is TGTGCCACCAGCGACAGGGGGAGCTCCTACGAGCAGTACTTC. The chain combines TRBV6-2 or TRBV6-3 with TRBJ2-7; TRBD1 aligns across 9 bases. Germline V CDR1 and CDR2: MNHEY, SVGEGT. V lost 10 bases and J lost 0; bases outside the gene matches: 7. This CDR3 comprises 14 residues.

Ten or more counts support this clonotype. V gene TRBV5-1 combines with J gene TRBJ2-2, with TRBD1 matching 8 bases. The CDR3 has 18 amino acids. Germline-derived CDR1 and CDR2 are SGHRS and YFSETQ. V dropped 6 bases and J dropped 4; count of bases not matched to a gene: 17. CDR3 bases: TGCGCCAGCACTTACCGAGGACAGGGATTTGGGGCCACCGGGGAGCTGTTTTTT. Amino acid sequence: CASTYRGQGFGATGELFF. Complete variable domain (other parts from reference TRBV5-1 and TRBJ2-2): KAGVTQTPRYLIKTRGQQVTLSCSPISGHRSVSWYQQTPGQGLQFLFEYFSETQRNKGNFPGRFSGRQFSNSRSEMNVSTLELGDSALYLCASTYRGQGFGATGELFFGEGSRLTVL.

The rearrangement uses TRBV4-3 and TRBJ2-7; 13 bases are a match to TRBD2. Germline trimming cut 3 bases from V and 2 bases from J; bases unmatched to any gene: 4. The length of the CDR3 is 16 residues. Germline V lookup: CDR1 LGHNA, CDR2 YSLEER. For the CDR3, the DNA is TGCGCCAGCAGCCAGGCCGGGACTAGCGGGGCCTACGAGCAGTACTTC. Its protein product is CASSQAGTSGAYEQYF.